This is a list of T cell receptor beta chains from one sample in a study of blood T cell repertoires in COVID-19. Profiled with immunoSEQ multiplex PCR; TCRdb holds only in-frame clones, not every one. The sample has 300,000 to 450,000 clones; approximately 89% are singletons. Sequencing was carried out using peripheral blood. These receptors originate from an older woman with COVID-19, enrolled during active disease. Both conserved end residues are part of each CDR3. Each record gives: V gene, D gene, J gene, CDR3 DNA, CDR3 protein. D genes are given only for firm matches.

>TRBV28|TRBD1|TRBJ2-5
TGTGCCAGCAGTTTTCCGGGACAGGGGAGAGAGACCCAGTACTTC
CASSFPGQGRETQYF
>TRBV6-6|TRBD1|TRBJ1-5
TGTGCCAGCAGTTACACGGGACAGGGGTTCAATCAGCCCCAGCATTTT
CASSYTGQGFNQPQHF
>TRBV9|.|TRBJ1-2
TGTGCCAGCAGCCTCCAGAACAGCTACTATGGCTACACCTTC
CASSLQNSYYGYTF
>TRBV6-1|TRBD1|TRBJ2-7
TGTGCCAGCAGTGAAGCGTGGGACAGCTACGAGCAGTACTTC
CASSEAWDSYEQYF
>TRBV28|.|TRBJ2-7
TGTGCCAGCAGCACGATCCCCAGGGCTCGGTCCTACGAGCAGTACTTC
CASSTIPRARSYEQYF
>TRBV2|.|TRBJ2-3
TGTGCCAGCAGGGAGACTAGAACAGATACGCAGTATTTT
CASRETRTDTQYF
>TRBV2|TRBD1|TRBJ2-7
TGTGCCAGCAGACAAGACAGGGTCTACGAGCAGTACTTC
CASRQDRVYEQYF
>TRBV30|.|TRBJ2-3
TGTGCCTGGAGCGCGCGACTGGTTACTAGCACAGATACGCAGTATTTT
CAWSARLVTSTDTQYF
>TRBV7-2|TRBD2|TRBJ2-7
TGTGCCAGCAGCTACCGACTAGCGGGGGACTACGAGCAGTACTTC
CASSYRLAGDYEQYF
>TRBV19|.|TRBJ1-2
TGTGCCAGTAGTCCGTACCGTGGGGGGGGCTACACCTTC
CASSPYRGGGYTF
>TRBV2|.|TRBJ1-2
TGTGCCAGCAAGGTGAAGGGGTACTATGGCTACACCTTC
CASKVKGYYGYTF
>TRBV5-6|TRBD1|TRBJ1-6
TGTGCCAGCAGCCCGGGGACAGGGGGCGGTAATTCACCCCTCCACTTT
CASSPGTGGGNSPLHF
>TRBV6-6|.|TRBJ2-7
TGTGCCAGCAGCCGTGAAGCGACCTACGAGCAGTACTTC
CASSREATYEQYF
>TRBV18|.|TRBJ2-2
TGTGCCAGCGCTACAGGGCTCAACACCGGGGAGCTGTTTTTT
CASATGLNTGELFF
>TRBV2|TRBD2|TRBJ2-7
TGTGCCAGCAGCTACGCCGGGACTAGGGTATCCTACGAGCAGTACTTC
CASSYAGTRVSYEQYF